This T cell receptor beta chain comes out of a study of CD8+CD57+ T cells in acquired aplastic anemia. Study outcomes and limitations: In CD8+ cells, Simpson's diversity showed no significant difference between patients and controls.

Germline loops: CDR1 DFQATT, CDR2 SNEGSKA (reference sequence). V lost 0 bases to trimming and J lost 0 bases, with 11 bases between them. This CDR3 is 15 amino acids long. Genomic DNA, serving as template, underwent TCR beta VDJ and CDR3 profiling. In TCRdb, the reads were re-called with MiXCR into one record per CDR3 protein. This sample yields 220,000 or so distinct CDR3 sequences, of which about 62% are seen a single time; roughly 53% belongs to the top ten. Patients picked for sequencing had shown CD8+CD57+ cell expansion detected by flow cytometry. Only a few counts were recorded for this clonotype. Its antigen is undetermined.

The source is a human donor with aplastic anemia. The chain carries TRBV20-1 and TRBJ1-1; TRBD1 might be the D (5 bases). The material sequenced was sorted CD4+, CD8+, or CD8+CD57+ T cells (not recorded which) from PBMCs. This CDR3 is CSARDWQGMNTEAFF. For the CDR3, the DNA is TGCAGTGCTAGAGACTGGCAGGGCATGAACACTGAAGCTTTCTTT.